Listed here are 25 T cell receptor beta chains from one sample, sequenced in a study of cytomegalovirus exposure and HLA in healthy donors. Amplification used 60 Vbeta primers and 13 Jbeta primers. Using immunoSEQ multiplex PCR, the repertoire was profiled, and TCRdb retains in-frame clones only, with some absent. This sample has 150,000 to 200,000 clones, with 85% found just once. Sample: PBMCs. The receptors come from a boy aged 2-9 years in good health and CMV-seronegative.

The chain joins TRBV11-2 to TRBJ2-5, with D possibly TRBD2 on 6 matching bases. Germline CDR1 is SGHAT and CDR2 is FQNNGV. Trimming pared 1 base from V and 2 bases from J, leaving 14 bases between. The CDR3 runs to 16 residues. The DNA of the CDR3 is TGTGCCAGCAGCTTAGCCGGGAGTCAGGGACAAGAGACCCAGTACTTC. It yields the protein CASSLAGSQGQETQYF.

This clone was observed a few times. The V and J genes are TRBV6-1 and TRBJ2-1; 7 nucleotides agree with TRBD1. There are 13 residues in the CDR3. V lost 7 bases to trimming and J lost 8 bases; unmatched junction nucleotides: 8. Germline V CDR1 and CDR2: MNHNS, SASEGT. The CDR3 region has the DNA TGTGCCAGCAAGCCAGGACAGGATGATGAGCAGTTCTTC. It yields the protein CASKPGQDDEQFF.

The chain uses TRBV19 and TRBJ2-2, with D unclear. Trimming shortened V by 6 bases and J by 2 bases, and 16 bases separated the two germline ends. Germline V gene data show CDR1 as LNHDA and CDR2 as SQIVND (reference sequence). This CDR3 comprises 16 residues. The CDR3, as DNA: TGTGCCAGTAGGCCCCCCGAAACTGCTAACACCGGGGAGCTGTTTTTT. This codes for CASRPPETANTGELFF.

This chain joins TRBV19 and TRBJ2-1; no firm D call. Germline V CDR1 and CDR2: LNHDA, SQIVND (reference sequence). V lost 5 bases, J lost 2 bases, and 4 bases lay in between. This CDR3 is 12 amino acids long. The CDR3 DNA reads TGTGCCAGTAGTCCAGCCTACAATGAGCAGTTCTTC. Protein sequence: CASSPAYNEQFF.

The rearrangement links TRBV19 to TRBJ2-1; TRBD2 aligns across 12 bases. This CDR3 has 15 amino acids. CDR1 LNHDA and CDR2 SQIVND come from the germline V gene (reference sequence). Trimming took 5 bases from V and 6 from J; bases not matched to a gene: 5. CDR3 sequence (DNA): TGTGCCAGTAGTTTACCGGGACTAGCGGGCAATGAGCAGTTCTTC. This translates into CASSLPGLAGNEQFF.

The gene calls are TRBV19 and TRBJ2-5; 13 nucleotides align to TRBD2. V shed 6 bases, J shed 5 bases, and the junction held 6 bases outside the gene matches. The germline CDR1 and CDR2 sequences are LNHDA and SQIVND (reference sequence). CDR3 size: 15 residues. CDR3 sequence (DNA): TGTGCCAGTAGACGACTAGCGGGGGGTCAGGAGACCCAGTACTTC. Amino acid sequence: CASRRLAGGQETQYF.

The V gene is TRBV9, the J gene TRBJ2-5; D possibly corresponds to TRBD1 (7 bases). The length of the CDR3 is 15 residues. CDR1 is SGDLS, CDR2 YYNGEE, per germline. V lost 0 bases and J lost 5, with 14 bases in between. The CDR3 DNA reads as TGTGCCAGCAGCGTAGCCTCCAGGGGGGCGGAGACCCAGTACTTC. Translated, it gives CASSVASRGAETQYF.

The V and J genes are TRBV27 and TRBJ2-1; 8 bases align to TRBD2. The V gene end was trimmed by 7 bases and the J gene end by 3 bases; junction bases not matched to a gene: 8. There are 15 residues in the CDR3. Germline V gene sequence: CDR1 MNHEY, CDR2 SMNVEV (reference sequence). CDR3 in amino acids: CASTSGGGYYNEQFF. The DNA of the CDR3 is TGTGCCAGCACCTCGGGAGGGGGGTACTACAATGAGCAGTTCTTC.

CDR3 in amino acids: CASSPTQGSGNTEAFF. CDR3 coding DNA: TGTGCCAGCAGCCCCACACAGGGGTCAGGGAACACTGAAGCTTTCTTT. The rearrangement joins TRBV7-9 to TRBJ1-1; 7 nucleotides line up with TRBD1. Germline CDR1 is SEHNR and CDR2 is FQNEAQ (reference sequence). The CDR3 extends over 16 amino acids. Germline trimming cut 5 bases from V and 1 base from J; bases unmatched to any gene: 10.

The chain carries TRBV5-1 and TRBJ1-1; 7 positions agree with TRBD1. The germline V gene has CDR1 SGHRS and CDR2 YFSETQ. This CDR3 is built from 15 residues. Unmatched junction bases numbered 7, after V lost 4 bases and J lost 1 base. CDR3 sequence: CASSPGQRKNTEAFF. CDR3 DNA: TGCGCCAGCAGCCCGGGACAGCGGAAGAACACTGAAGCTTTCTTT.

The J gene is TRBJ2-5, the V gene TRBV6-1; possibly TRBD1 for D (5 bases). Trimming took 5 bases from V and 3 from J, leaving 13 bases between them. Germline V gene data show CDR1 as MNHNS and CDR2 as SASEGT. The CDR3 is made up of 14 amino acids. Here the CDR3 reads CASSLTDSKETQYF. The CDR3, as DNA: TGTGCCAGCAGTCTTACCGACAGTAAAGAGACCCAGTACTTC.

The chain is built from TRBV2 and TRBJ1-3, with D unclear. The ends were cut back, 8 bases at V and 0 bases at J, with 14 bases in the middle. Germline CDR1 and CDR2: SNHLY and FYNNEI. The CDR3 is 15 residues long. DNA of the CDR3: TGTGCCAGCCCCGTGTATAGATCCTCTGGAAACACCATATATTTT. It translates to CASPVYRSSGNTIYF.

This clone appeared a single time. The rearrangement uses TRBV2 and TRBJ1-1; D ambiguous. Trimming took off 0 bases at V and 4 bases at J, with 15 bases between the two ends. CDR3 size: 16 residues. Per germline, CDR1 SNHLY and CDR2 FYNNEI. The DNA of the CDR3 is TGTGCCAGCAGTGAAGCGCAGTCATTAGGGAGCACTGAAGCTTTCTTT. Protein product: CASSEAQSLGSTEAFF.

The chain recombines TRBV5-5 with TRBJ1-5, with D possibly being TRBD1 (5 bases). This CDR3 contains 15 residues. V was clipped by 2 bases and J by 0 bases, with 9 bases between them. CDR1 SGHKS and CDR2 YYEKEE come from the germline V gene (reference sequence). The CDR3 sequence: CASSLRGYSNQPQHF. The DNA for the CDR3 is TGTGCCAGCAGCTTAAGGGGTTATAGCAATCAGCCCCAGCATTTT.

DNA for the CDR3: TGCGCCAGCAGCCAAGGGACAGTTGAAGCTTTCTTT. Protein product: CASSQGTVEAFF. The rearrangement links TRBV4-1 to TRBJ1-1; perhaps TRBD1 as D (6 bases). V lost 1 base and J lost 7, with 7 bases in between. CDR1 is MGHRA, CDR2 YSYEKL, per germline. CDR3 length: 12 amino acids.

This clone was seen a single time. The rearrangement links TRBV19 to TRBJ2-3, with 12 bases that match TRBD2. Germline V gene lookup returns CDR1 LNHDA and CDR2 SQIVND (reference sequence). Trimming removed 4 bases from V and 5 bases from J; junction bases left unmatched: 4. The CDR3 totals 15 residues. As DNA, the CDR3 is TGTGCCAGTAGTAGGACTAGCGGGGATGTAGATACGCAGTATTTT. It translates to CASSRTSGDVDTQYF.

The chain has TRBV9 and TRBJ2-1, with TRBD2 identical over 9 bases. The germline gives CDR1 SGDLS, CDR2 YYNGEE. The J segment lost 8 bases and the V segment lost 0 bases, leaving 9 bases of the junction unmatched. CDR3 length equals 16 residues. CDR3 nucleotide sequence: TGTGCCAGCAGCGTAGAACCTAGCGGGAAGGTCGATGAGCAGTTCTTC. It specifies CASSVEPSGKVDEQFF.

CDR3 in amino acids: CASSPSGNSYEQYF. In DNA, the CDR3 is TGTGCCAGCAGTCCAAGCGGGAACTCCTACGAGCAGTACTTC. The chain carries TRBV28 and TRBJ2-7, with TRBD2 identical over 7 bases. Germline loops: CDR1 MDHEN, CDR2 SYDVKM. The V segment lost 5 bases and the J segment 0 bases; nucleotides outside the gene matches: 4. The CDR3 consists of 14 residues.

The V call is TRBV2, the J call TRBJ2-1; 11 nucleotides match TRBD1. V was pared by 7 bases and J by 5 bases, with 7 bases of the junction left unmatched. The CDR3 contains 15 residues. CDR1 is SNHLY, CDR2 FYNNEI, per germline. CDR3 sequence reads: CASTPGQGDNNEQFF. The CDR3, as DNA: TGTGCCAGCACTCCGGGACAGGGGGACAACAATGAGCAGTTCTTC.

This rearrangement joins TRBV5-6 to TRBJ2-1; D is unclear. Germline V lookup: CDR1 SGHDT, CDR2 YYEEEE. This CDR3 region has 12 residues. Trimming took off 1 base at V and 10 bases at J, with 9 bases between the two ends. The CDR3 sequence is CASSLQVLEQFF. The DNA for the CDR3 is TGTGCCAGCAGCTTGCAGGTATTGGAGCAGTTCTTC. Supplemented by reference TRBV5-6 and TRBJ2-1, the full variable domain reads DAGVTQSPTHLIKTRGQQVTLRCSPKSGHDTVSWYQQALGQGPQFIFQYYEEEERQRGNFPDRFSGHQFPNYSSELNVNALLLGDSALYLCASSLQVLEQFFGPGTRLTVL.

The chain couples TRBV4-1 to TRBJ2-1; maybe TRBD1 (5 bases). CDR1 is MGHRA and CDR2 is YSYEKL in the germline V gene. With 4 bases removed from V and 0 bases from J, the gap between germline ends came to 13 bases. The CDR3 is 16 residues long. In nucleotides, the CDR3 is TGCGCCAGCAGCCCCATACGACAGAGCTCCTACAATGAGCAGTTCTTC. This sequence encodes CASSPIRQSSYNEQFF.

The chain is built from TRBV28 and TRBJ2-1; 8 positions agree with TRBD1. Germline-derived CDR1 and CDR2 are MDHEN and SYDVKM. This CDR3 comprises 15 residues. V was clipped by 1 base and J by 6 bases; unmatched bases: 5. The CDR3 loop reads CASSLLGTGVNEQFF. The CDR3 coding sequence is TGTGCCAGCAGTTTATTAGGGACAGGAGTCAATGAGCAGTTCTTC.

The rearrangement links TRBV28 to TRBJ1-5, with a possible D match to TRBD1 (5 bases). This CDR3 has 13 amino acids. CDR1 and CDR2 from the germline V gene are MDHEN and SYDVKM. V was shortened by 5 bases and J by 2 bases, with 7 bases between the two germline ends. CDR3 residues: CASSARGNQPQHF. The CDR3 DNA reads TGTGCCAGCAGTGCCAGGGGCAATCAGCCCCAGCATTTT.

The gene calls are TRBV2 and TRBJ2-5; 8 nucleotides match TRBD2. The CDR3 contains 16 residues. CDR1 is SNHLY and CDR2 is FYNNEI in the germline V gene. J gave up 5 bases and V 3 bases, and 11 bases lay outside the gene matches. The CDR3 nucleotides read TGTGCCAGCAGTGAGGGACGGGAGGGCCGAGCGGAGACCCAGTACTTC. Translated, it gives CASSEGREGRAETQYF. Variable domain in full (rest from reference TRBV2 and TRBJ2-5): EPEVTQTPSHQVTQMGQEVILRCVPISNHLYFYWYRQILGQKVEFLVSFYNNEISEKSEIFDDQFSVERPDGSNFTLKIRSTKLEDSAMYFCASSEGREGRAETQYFGPGTRLLVL.

The chain has TRBV19 and TRBJ2-5, with 9 bases identical to TRBD1. From germline, CDR1 is LNHDA and CDR2 SQIVND (reference sequence). CDR3 length: 14 amino acids. V shed 8 bases and J 4 bases; nucleotides not matched to a gene: 8. CDR3 nucleotide sequence: TGTGCCAGTCAAACAGGGGGCCCTGGAGAGACCCAGTACTTC. The encoded protein is CASQTGGPGETQYF.